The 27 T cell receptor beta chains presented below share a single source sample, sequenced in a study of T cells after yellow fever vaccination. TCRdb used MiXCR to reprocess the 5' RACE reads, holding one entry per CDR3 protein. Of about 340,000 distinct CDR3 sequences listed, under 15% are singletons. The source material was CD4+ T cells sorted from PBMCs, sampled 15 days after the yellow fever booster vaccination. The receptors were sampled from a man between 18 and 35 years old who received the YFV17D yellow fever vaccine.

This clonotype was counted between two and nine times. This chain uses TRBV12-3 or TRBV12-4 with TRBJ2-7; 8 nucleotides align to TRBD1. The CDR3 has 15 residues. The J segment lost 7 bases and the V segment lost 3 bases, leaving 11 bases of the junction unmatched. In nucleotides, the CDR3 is TGTGCCAGCAGTTTGGAAGGACAGGGTATCGGGGAGCAGTACTTC. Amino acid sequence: CASSLEGQGIGEQYF.

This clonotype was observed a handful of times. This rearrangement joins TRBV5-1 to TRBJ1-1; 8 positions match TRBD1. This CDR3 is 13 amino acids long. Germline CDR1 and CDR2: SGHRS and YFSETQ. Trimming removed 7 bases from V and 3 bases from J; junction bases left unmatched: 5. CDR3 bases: TGCGCCAGCGGGACAGGCTCTGACACTGAAGCTTTCTTT. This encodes CASGTGSDTEAFF. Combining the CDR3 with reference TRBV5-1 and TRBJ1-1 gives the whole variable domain KAGVTQTPRYLIKTRGQQVTLSCSPISGHRSVSWYQQTPGQGLQFLFEYFSETQRNKGNFPGRFSGRQFSNSRSEMNVSTLELGDSALYLCASGTGSDTEAFFGQGTRLTVV.

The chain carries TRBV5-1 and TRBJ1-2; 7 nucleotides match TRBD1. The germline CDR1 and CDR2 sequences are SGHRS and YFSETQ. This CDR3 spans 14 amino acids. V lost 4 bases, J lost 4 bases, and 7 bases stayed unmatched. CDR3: CASSPMGQTYGYTF. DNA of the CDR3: TGCGCCAGCAGCCCGATGGGACAGACCTATGGCTACACCTTC.

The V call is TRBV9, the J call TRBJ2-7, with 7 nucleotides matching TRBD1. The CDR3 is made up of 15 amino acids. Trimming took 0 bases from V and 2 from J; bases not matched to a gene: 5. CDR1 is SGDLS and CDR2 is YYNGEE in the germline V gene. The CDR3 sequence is CASSVATQGPYEQYF. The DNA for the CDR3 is TGTGCCAGCAGCGTAGCGACACAGGGGCCCTACGAGCAGTACTTC.

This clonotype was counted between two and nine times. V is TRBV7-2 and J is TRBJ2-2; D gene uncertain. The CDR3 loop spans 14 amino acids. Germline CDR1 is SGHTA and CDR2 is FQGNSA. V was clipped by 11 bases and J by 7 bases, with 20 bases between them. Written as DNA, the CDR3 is TGTGCCGGACGATATGGGTCGGGTCACGGGGAGCTGTTTTTT. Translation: CAGRYGSGHGELFF.

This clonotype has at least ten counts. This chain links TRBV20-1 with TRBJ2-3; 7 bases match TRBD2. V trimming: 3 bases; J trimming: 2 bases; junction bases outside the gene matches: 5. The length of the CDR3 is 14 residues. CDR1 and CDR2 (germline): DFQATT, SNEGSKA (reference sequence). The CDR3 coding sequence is TGCAGTGCTAGTTTGGGACTACACACAGATACGCAGTATTTT. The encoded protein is CSASLGLHTDTQYF.

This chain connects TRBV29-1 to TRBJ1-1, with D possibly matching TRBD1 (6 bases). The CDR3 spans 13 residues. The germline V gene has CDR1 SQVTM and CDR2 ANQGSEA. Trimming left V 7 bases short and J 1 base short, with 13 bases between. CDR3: CSGLQGRNTEAFF. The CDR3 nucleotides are TGCAGCGGACTACAGGGTAGGAACACTGAAGCTTTCTTT.

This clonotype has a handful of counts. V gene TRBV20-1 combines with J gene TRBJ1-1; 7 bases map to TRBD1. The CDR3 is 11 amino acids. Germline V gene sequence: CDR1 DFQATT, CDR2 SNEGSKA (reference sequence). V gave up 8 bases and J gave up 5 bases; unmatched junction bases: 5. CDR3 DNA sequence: TGCAGTACCAGGGGGAGGACTGAAGCTTTCTTT. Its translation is CSTRGRTEAFF.

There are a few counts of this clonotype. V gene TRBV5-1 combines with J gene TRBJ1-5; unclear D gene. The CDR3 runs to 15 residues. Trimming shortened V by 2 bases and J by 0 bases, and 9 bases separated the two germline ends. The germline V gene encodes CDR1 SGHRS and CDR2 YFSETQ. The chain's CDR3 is CASSLSGDSNQPQHF. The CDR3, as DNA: TGCGCCAGCAGCTTATCGGGAGATAGCAATCAGCCCCAGCATTTT.

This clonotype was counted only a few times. CDR3 sequence (DNA): TGCAGTGCTAGATCACAGACAAGACTTTATGGCTACACCTTC. Protein product: CSARSQTRLYGYTF. The gene calls are TRBV20-1 and TRBJ1-2; D unresolved. Per the germline V gene, CDR1 is DFQATT and CDR2 is SNEGSKA (reference sequence). V shed 2 bases and J shed 5 bases, with 15 bases lying between them. The CDR3 loop spans 14 amino acids.

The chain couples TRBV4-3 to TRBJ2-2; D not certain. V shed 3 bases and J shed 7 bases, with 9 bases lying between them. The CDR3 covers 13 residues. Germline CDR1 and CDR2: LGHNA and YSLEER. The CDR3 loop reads CASSQHRYGELFF. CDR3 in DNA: TGCGCCAGCAGCCAGCACAGATACGGGGAGCTGTTTTTT.

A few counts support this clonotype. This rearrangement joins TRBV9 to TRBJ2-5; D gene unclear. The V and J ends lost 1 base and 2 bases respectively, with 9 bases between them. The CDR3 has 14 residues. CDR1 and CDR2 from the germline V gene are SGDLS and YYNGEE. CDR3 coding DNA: TGTGCCAGCAGCGTAAACGCCGGGCAAGAGACCCAGTACTTC. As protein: CASSVNAGQETQYF.

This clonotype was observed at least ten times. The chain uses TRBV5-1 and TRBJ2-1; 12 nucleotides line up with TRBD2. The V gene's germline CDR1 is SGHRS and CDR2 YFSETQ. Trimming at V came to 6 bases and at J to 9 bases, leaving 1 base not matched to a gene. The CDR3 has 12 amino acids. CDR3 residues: CASTSGGGEQFF. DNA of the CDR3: TGCGCCAGCACTAGCGGGGGGGGTGAGCAGTTCTTC.

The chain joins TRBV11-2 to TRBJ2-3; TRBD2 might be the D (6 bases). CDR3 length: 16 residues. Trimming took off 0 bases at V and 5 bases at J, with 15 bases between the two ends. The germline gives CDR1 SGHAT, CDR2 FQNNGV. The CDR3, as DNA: TGTGCCAGCAGCTTAGATGGGCGGGACGGACTAGATACGCAGTATTTT. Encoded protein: CASSLDGRDGLDTQYF. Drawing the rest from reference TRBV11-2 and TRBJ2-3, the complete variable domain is EAGVAQSPRYKIIEKRQSVAFWCNPISGHATLYWYQQILGQGPKLLIQFQNNGVVDDSQLPKDRFSAERLKGVDSTLKIQPAKLEDSAVYLCASSLDGRDGLDTQYFGPGTRLTVL.

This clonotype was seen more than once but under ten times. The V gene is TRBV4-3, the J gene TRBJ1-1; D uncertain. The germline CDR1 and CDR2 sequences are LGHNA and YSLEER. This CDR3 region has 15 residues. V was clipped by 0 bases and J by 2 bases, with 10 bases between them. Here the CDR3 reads CASSQDRVSNTEAFF. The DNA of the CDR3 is TGCGCCAGCAGCCAAGATAGGGTCTCCAACACTGAAGCTTTCTTT.

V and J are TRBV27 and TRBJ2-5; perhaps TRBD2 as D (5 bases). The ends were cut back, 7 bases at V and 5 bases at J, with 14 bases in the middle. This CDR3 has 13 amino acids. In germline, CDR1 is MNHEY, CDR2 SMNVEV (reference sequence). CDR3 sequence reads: CASTTFGVETQYF. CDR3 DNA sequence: TGTGCCAGCACCACCTTCGGGGTGGAGACCCAGTACTTC.

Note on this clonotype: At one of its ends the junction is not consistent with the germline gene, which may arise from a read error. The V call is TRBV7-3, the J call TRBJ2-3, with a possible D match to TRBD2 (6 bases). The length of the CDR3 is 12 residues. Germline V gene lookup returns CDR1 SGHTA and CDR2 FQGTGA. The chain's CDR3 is CCSSGYTDTQYF. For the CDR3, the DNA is TGCTGTTCGAGCGGGTACACAGATACGCAGTATTTT.

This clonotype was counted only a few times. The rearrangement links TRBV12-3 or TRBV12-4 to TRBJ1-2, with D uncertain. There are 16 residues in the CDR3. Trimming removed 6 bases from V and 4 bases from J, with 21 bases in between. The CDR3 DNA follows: TGTGCCAGCAGGGGGATCGGAATCTTTACCCCCTATGGCTACACCTTC. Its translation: CASRGIGIFTPYGYTF.

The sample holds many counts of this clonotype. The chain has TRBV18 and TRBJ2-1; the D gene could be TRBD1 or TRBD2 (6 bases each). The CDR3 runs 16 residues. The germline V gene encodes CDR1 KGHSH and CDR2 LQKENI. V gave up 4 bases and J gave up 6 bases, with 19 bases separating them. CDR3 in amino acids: CASSRPGAGKGNEQFF. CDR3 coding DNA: TGTGCCAGCTCACGACCGGGGGCAGGGAAGGGCAATGAGCAGTTCTTC.

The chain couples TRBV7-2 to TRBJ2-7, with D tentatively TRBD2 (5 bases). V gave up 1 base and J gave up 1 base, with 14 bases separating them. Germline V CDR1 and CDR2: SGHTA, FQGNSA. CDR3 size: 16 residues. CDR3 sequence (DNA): TGTGCCAGCAGCTTAGATCCGGGGAAGCCTTCCTACGAGCAGTACTTC. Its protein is CASSLDPGKPSYEQYF.

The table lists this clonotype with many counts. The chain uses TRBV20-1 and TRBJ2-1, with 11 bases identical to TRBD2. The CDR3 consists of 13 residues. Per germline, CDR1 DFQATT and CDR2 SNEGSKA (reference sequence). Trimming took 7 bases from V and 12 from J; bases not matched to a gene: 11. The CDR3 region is CSVRASGGTGQFF. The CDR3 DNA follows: TGCAGTGTGAGGGCTAGCGGGGGGACCGGGCAGTTCTTC.

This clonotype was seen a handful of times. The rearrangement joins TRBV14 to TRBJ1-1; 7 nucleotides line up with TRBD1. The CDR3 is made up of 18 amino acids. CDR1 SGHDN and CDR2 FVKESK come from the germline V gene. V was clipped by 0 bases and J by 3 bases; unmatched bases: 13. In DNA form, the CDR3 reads TGTGCCAGCAGCCAAGAGGGACAGTGGGGGAGCCGGGACACTGAAGCTTTCTTT. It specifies CASSQEGQWGSRDTEAFF.

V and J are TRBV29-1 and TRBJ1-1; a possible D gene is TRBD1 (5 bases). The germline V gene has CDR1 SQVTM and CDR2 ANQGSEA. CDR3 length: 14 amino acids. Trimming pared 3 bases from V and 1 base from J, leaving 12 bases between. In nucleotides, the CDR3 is TGCAGCGTTGACAGACAGCACACGAACACTGAAGCTTTCTTT. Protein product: CSVDRQHTNTEAFF. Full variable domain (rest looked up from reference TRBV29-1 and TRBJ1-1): SAVISQKPSRDICQRGTSLTIQCQVDSQVTMMFWYRQQPGQSLTLIATANQGSEATYESGFVIDKFPISRPNLTFSTLTVSNMSPEDSSIYLCSVDRQHTNTEAFFGQGTRLTVV.

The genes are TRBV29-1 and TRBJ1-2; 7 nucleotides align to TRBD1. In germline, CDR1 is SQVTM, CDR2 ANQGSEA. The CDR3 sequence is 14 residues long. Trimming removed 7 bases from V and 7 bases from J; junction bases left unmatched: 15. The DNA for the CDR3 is TGCAGCGGGGAGGGGACAGAGGATTCTGGTGGCTACACCTTC. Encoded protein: CSGEGTEDSGGYTF.

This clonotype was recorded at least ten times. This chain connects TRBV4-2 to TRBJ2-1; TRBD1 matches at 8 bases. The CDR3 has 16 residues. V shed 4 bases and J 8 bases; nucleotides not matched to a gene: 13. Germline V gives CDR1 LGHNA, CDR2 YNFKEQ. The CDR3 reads CASSPRSGGNGYEQFF. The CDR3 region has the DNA TGTGCCAGCAGCCCCCGGTCAGGGGGCAATGGGTATGAGCAGTTCTTC.

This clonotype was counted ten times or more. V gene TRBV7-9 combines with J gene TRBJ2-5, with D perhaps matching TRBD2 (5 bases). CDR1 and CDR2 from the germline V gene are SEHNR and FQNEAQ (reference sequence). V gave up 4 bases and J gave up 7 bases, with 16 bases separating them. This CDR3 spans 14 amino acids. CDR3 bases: TGTGCCAGCAGCTCTAGGGAGCGCGGGTCGACCCAGTACTTC. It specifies CASSSRERGSTQYF.

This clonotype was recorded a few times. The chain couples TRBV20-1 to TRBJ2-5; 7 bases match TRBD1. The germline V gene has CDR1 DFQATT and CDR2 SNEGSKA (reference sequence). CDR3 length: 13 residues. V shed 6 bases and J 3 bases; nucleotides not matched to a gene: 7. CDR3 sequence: CSAYRDSEETQYF. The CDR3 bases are TGCAGTGCCTACCGGGACAGCGAAGAGACCCAGTACTTC.